These T cell receptor beta chains were read from a single sample in a study of cytomegalovirus exposure and HLA in healthy donors. TCRdb's table, derived via immunoSEQ multiplex PCR, lists solely in-frame clones and lacks some. Of approximately 200,000 clones detected, around 84% appear once; the ten largest clones hold over 10%. The specimen was PBMCs. The receptors were gathered from a woman younger than 45 in good health and CMV-seropositive. The CDR3 runs from the conserved cysteine through the conserved F or W. The order of the fields is clone size, D gene, J gene, V gene, CDR3 protein, CDR3 DNA. A D gene is named only where the DNA matches it firmly. The size of a clone is reported for some rows only, either as once, few or many, or as a class for expanded clones.

size: once; D: TRBD2; J: TRBJ2-1; V: TRBV27; CDR3: CASSLSGSSYNEQFF; DNA: TGTGCCAGCAGTCTTAGCGGGAGCTCCTACAATGAGCAGTTCTTC
size: NA; D: NA; J: TRBJ1-2; V: TRBV28; CDR3: CASSSREPPYGYTF; DNA: TGTGCCAGCAGTTCCCGGGAGCCACCCTATGGCTACACCTTC
size: NA; D: TRBD1; J: TRBJ1-4; V: TRBV25-1; CDR3: CASSVRTGGNEKLFF; DNA: TGTGCCAGCAGTGTCCGGACAGGGGGTAATGAAAAACTGTTTTTT
size: NA; D: NA; J: TRBJ2-1; V: TRBV29-1; CDR3: CSVETEDSYYNEQFF; DNA: TGCAGCGTTGAAACCGAGGACTCCTATTACAATGAGCAGTTCTTC
size: NA; D: TRBD1; J: TRBJ2-7; V: TRBV2; CDR3: CASSEAWDRGTYEQYF; DNA: TGTGCCAGCAGTGAAGCTTGGGACAGGGGGACCTACGAGCAGTACTTC
size: few; D: NA; J: TRBJ1-2; V: TRBV9; CDR3: CASSVDSNYGYTF; DNA: TGTGCCAGCAGCGTGGACAGTAACTATGGCTACACCTTC
size: NA; D: NA; J: TRBJ1-2; V: TRBV28; CDR3: CASSLSNAVNYGYTF; DNA: TGTGCCAGCAGTTTATCAAACGCGGTAAACTATGGCTACACCTTC
size: NA; D: NA; J: TRBJ2-7; V: TRBV27; CDR3: CASSLMQGTSYEQYF; DNA: TGTGCCAGCAGTTTGATGCAGGGGACCTCCTACGAGCAGTACTTC
size: once; D: NA; J: TRBJ2-5; V: TRBV6-1; CDR3: CASSERVPQETQYF; DNA: TGTGCCAGCAGTGAACGGGTCCCCCAAGAGACCCAGTACTTC
size: few; D: TRBD2; J: TRBJ2-7; V: TRBV25-1; CDR3: CASSQHSGRAHEQYF; DNA: TGTGCCAGCAGTCAACATAGCGGGAGGGCCCACGAGCAGTACTTC
size: NA; D: NA; J: TRBJ2-6; V: TRBV29-1; CDR3: CSVEAGGANVLTF; DNA: TGCAGCGTTGAAGCAGGTGGGGCCAACGTCCTGACTTTC
size: NA; D: TRBD2; J: TRBJ2-7; V: TRBV20-1; CDR3: CSAGGARQYF; DNA: TGCAGCGCGGGGGGGGCGCGGCAGTACTTC
size: NA; D: NA; J: TRBJ2-7; V: TRBV5-1; CDR3: CASSHGLHYEQYF; DNA: TGCGCCAGCAGTCATGGACTGCACTACGAGCAGTACTTC
size: NA; D: NA; J: TRBJ2-1; V: TRBV2; CDR3: CASSDQGFSYNEQFF; DNA: TGTGCCAGCAGTGACCAGGGTTTTTCCTACAATGAGCAGTTCTTC
size: NA; D: NA; J: TRBJ2-7; V: TRBV12-5; CDR3: CASGLVNYRSYEQYF; DNA: TGTGCTAGTGGTTTGGTAAATTACAGGTCCTACGAGCAGTACTTC
size: NA; D: NA; J: TRBJ1-1; V: TRBV29-1; CDR3: CSVVKRLQGSRAEAFF; DNA: TGCAGCGTCGTAAAGCGCTTACAGGGATCTAGGGCTGAAGCTTTCTTT
size: NA; D: NA; J: TRBJ2-2; V: TRBV2; CDR3: CASRTQGTGELFF; DNA: TGTGCCAGCAGGACGCAGGGCACCGGGGAGCTGTTTTTT
size: NA; D: NA; J: TRBJ1-2; V: TRBV6-5; CDR3: CASRGTNDYGYTF; DNA: TGTGCCAGCAGAGGGACAAATGACTATGGCTACACCTTC
size: NA; D: NA; J: TRBJ2-3; V: TRBV2; CDR3: CASSDRAITDTQYF; DNA: TGTGCCAGCAGTGACAGGGCCATCACAGATACGCAGTATTTT
size: NA; D: TRBD2; J: TRBJ2-1; V: TRBV11-2; CDR3: CASSLVRTSGTNEQFF; DNA: TGTGCCAGCAGCTTAGTCCGGACTAGCGGGACCAATGAGCAGTTCTTC
size: NA; D: NA; J: TRBJ2-3; V: TRBV5-1; CDR3: CASSWAGDTDTQYF; DNA: TGCGCCAGCAGCTGGGCCGGGGACACAGATACGCAGTATTTT
size: once; D: NA; J: TRBJ2-1; V: TRBV6-5; CDR3: CASSYGTGDNEQFF; DNA: TGTGCCAGCAGTTACGGAACGGGGGACAATGAGCAGTTCTTC
size: NA; D: TRBD1; J: TRBJ1-1; V: TRBV18; CDR3: CASSPGTGAITEAFF; DNA: TGTGCCAGCTCACCCGGCACAGGGGCTATCACTGAAGCTTTCTTT
size: NA; D: NA; J: TRBJ2-7; V: TRBV27; CDR3: CASSYAPPRDTSYEQYF; DNA: TGTGCCAGCAGTTACGCCCCCCCCAGGGATACCTCCTACGAGCAGTACTTC